Listed below are T cell receptor beta chains from one sample, sequenced in a study of HIV-infected children after antiretroviral therapy interruption. TCRdb re-called the 3' RACE reads with MiXCR, one entry per CDR3 protein. The table has about 15,000 distinct CDR3 sequences, 3% to 3.5% seen once. The sample in question was CD45RA+ CD4+ T cells from PBMCs, obtained from a donor given antiretroviral therapy, either interrupted or continuous. The receptors derive from a child aged 2 to 17 with HIV. CDR3s include the opening cysteine and the closing phenylalanine or tryptophan. A D gene is named only where the DNA matches it firmly. Each size is how often the clone was seen (once, few, many) or a class if it is expanded.

J | D | size | V | CDR3 | DNA
TRBJ2-5 | TRBD2 | many | TRBV11-2 | CASSPGDYRQETQYF | TGTGCCAGCAGCCCCGGGGACTATCGCCAAGAGACCCAGTACTTC
TRBJ2-7 | . | many | TRBV12-3/TRBV12-4 | CASSFGTADEQYF | TGTGCCAGCAGTTTTGGAACAGCCGACGAGCAGTACTTC
TRBJ2-2 | . | many | TRBV11-2 | CASSLGLTNTGELFF | TGTGCCAGCAGCTTAGGCCTTACGAACACCGGGGAGCTGTTTTTT
TRBJ2-7 | . | many | TRBV9 | CASSVAPSGEQYF | TGTGCCAGCAGCGTAGCTCCGAGCGGCGAGCAGTACTTC
TRBJ2-7 | TRBD1 | many | TRBV20-1 | CSATGQTYEQYF | TGCAGTGCTACGGGACAGACCTACGAGCAGTACTTC
TRBJ1-5 | . | many | TRBV23-1 | CASSHHPSRVNQPQHF | TGCGCCAGCAGTCATCACCCCTCCAGGGTAAATCAGCCCCAGCATTTT
TRBJ2-2 | . | medium-sized | TRBV20-1 | CSANSDTGELFF | TGCAGTGCCAACTCGGACACCGGGGAGCTGTTTTTT
TRBJ2-3 | TRBD2 | many | TRBV20-1 | CSARDGGKITDTQYF | TGCAGTGCTAGAGACGGGGGGAAGATCACAGATACGCAGTATTTT
TRBJ1-2 | . | many | TRBV19 | CASSIQSRGQNYGYTF | TGTGCCAGTAGTATCCAGAGCCGCGGACAGAACTATGGCTACACCTTC
TRBJ1-1 | . | many | TRBV28 | CASSPWVGPNTEAFF | TGTGCCAGCAGCCCCTGGGTCGGCCCGAACACTGAAGCTTTCTTT
TRBJ1-1 | . | many | TRBV23-1 | CASSQSSTQVNTEAFF | TGCGCCAGCAGTCAATCCAGCACCCAAGTTAACACTGAAGCTTTCTTT
TRBJ2-3 | . | many | TRBV19 | CASSKDRRDTQYF | TGTGCCAGTAGTAAGGATCGGCGAGATACGCAGTATTTT
TRBJ2-7 | . | many | TRBV20-1 | CSANRPLYEQYF | TGCAGTGCTAACAGACCCCTTTACGAGCAGTACTTC
TRBJ2-7 | . | many | TRBV20-1 | CSARAYYEQYF | TGCAGTGCTAGAGCCTACTACGAGCAGTACTTC
TRBJ1-5 | . | many | TRBV28 | CASSLANQPQHF | TGTGCCAGCAGCCTTGCGAATCAGCCCCAGCATTTT
TRBJ2-2 | . | many | TRBV7-9 | CASRGVSTGELFF | TGTGCCAGCAGGGGAGTTTCCACCGGGGAGCTGTTTTTT
TRBJ1-6 | . | many | TRBV9 | CASSARENSPLHF | TGTGCCAGCAGCGCCCGGGAGAATTCACCCCTCCACTTT
TRBJ1-2 | . | many | TRBV12-3/TRBV12-4 | CASSQGFYGYTF | TGTGCCAGCAGTCAGGGGTTCTATGGCTACACCTTC
TRBJ1-5 | . | many | TRBV12-3/TRBV12-4 | CASSGRNQPQHF | TGTGCCAGCAGTGGGCGCAATCAGCCCCAGCATTTT
TRBJ2-3 | TRBD2 | many | TRBV20-1 | CSAILAGDGTDTQYF | TGCAGTGCTATCCTAGCGGGGGACGGCACAGATACGCAGTATTTT
TRBJ1-1 | . | many | TRBV20-1 | CSAPRRGTEAFF | TGCAGTGCCCCAAGGCGGGGCACTGAAGCTTTCTTT
TRBJ2-7 | . | many | TRBV7-9 | CASSFQVQSSYEQYF | TGTGCCAGCAGCTTTCAGGTTCAGAGCTCCTACGAGCAGTACTTC
TRBJ2-1 | . | many | TRBV7-2 | CASSLGGGVYNEQFF | TGTGCCAGCAGCTTAGGTGGAGGGGTTTACAATGAGCAGTTCTTC
TRBJ2-1 | . | many | TRBV5-1 | CASSLTDNEQFF | TGCGCCAGCAGCCTCACTGACAATGAGCAGTTCTTC
TRBJ2-1 | TRBD2 | many | TRBV3-1 | CASSQEYLRGGLGEQFF | TGTGCCAGCAGCCAAGAATACCTTCGGGGGGGCCTAGGTGAGCAGTTCTTC
TRBJ2-3 | TRBD2 | many | TRBV2 | CASSPGLAGGLDTQYF | TGTGCCAGCAGCCCGGGACTAGCGGGGGGATTGGATACGCAGTATTTT
TRBJ1-2 | . | many | TRBV2 | CASSDRGAEDYGYTF | TGTGCCAGCAGTGATCGTGGGGCAGAGGACTATGGCTACACCTTC
TRBJ1-5 | . | many | TRBV4-1 | CASSLARGGGDNQPQHF | TGCGCCAGCAGCCTTGCCCGGGGGGGCGGGGACAATCAGCCCCAGCATTTT
TRBJ2-3 | . | many | TRBV12-5 | CASGVAATDTQYF | TGTGCTAGTGGTGTCGCAGCCACAGATACGCAGTATTTT
TRBJ1-5 | TRBD1 | many | TRBV20-1 | CSATPGQGLSQPQHF | TGCAGTGCTACCCCGGGACAGGGATTATCCCAGCCCCAGCATTTT
TRBJ2-3 | . | many | TRBV7-3 | CASSDSNTDTQYF | TGTGCCAGCAGCGACAGTAACACAGATACGCAGTATTTT
TRBJ2-7 | . | many | TRBV7-3 | CASSLFQTGSSYEQYF | TGTGCCAGCAGCCTATTCCAGACAGGAAGCTCCTACGAGCAGTACTTC
TRBJ1-4 | . | many | TRBV7-9 | CASSPGTGNNEKLFF | TGTGCCAGCAGCCCTGGGACGGGGAATAATGAAAAACTGTTTTTT
TRBJ1-6 | TRBD1 | many | TRBV6-5 | CATGDAPNSPLHF | TGTGCGACAGGGGATGCCCCTAATTCACCCCTCCACTTT
TRBJ2-1 | . | many | TRBV3-1 | CASSQGRITGMYEQFF | TGTGCCAGCAGCCAAGGCCGCATCACGGGAATGTATGAGCAGTTCTTC
TRBJ2-5 | . | many | TRBV7-6 | CASSSLRQRPTQYF | TGTGCCAGCAGCTCCCTTAGACAGAGACCGACCCAGTACTTC
TRBJ1-3 | . | many | TRBV28 | CASSLSAGTDGNTIYF | TGTGCCAGCAGTTTATCCGCAGGGACGGATGGAAACACCATATATTTT
TRBJ1-1 | . | few | TRBV6-6 | CARSPPLDEAFF | TGTGCCCGCAGTCCTCCGTTAGATGAAGCTTTCTTT
TRBJ2-1 | TRBD1 | many | TRBV19 | CASSIGPTGLRYNEQFF | TGTGCCAGTAGTATCGGGCCGACAGGGCTACGATACAATGAGCAGTTCTTC
TRBJ2-5 | . | many | TRBV14 | CASSHVPRGIFQETQYF | TGTGCCAGCAGCCACGTTCCCCGGGGGATTTTCCAAGAGACCCAGTACTTC
TRBJ2-3 | TRBD2 | many | TRBV5-1 | CASRLADNTDTQYF | TGCGCCAGCCGACTAGCGGACAACACAGATACGCAGTATTTT
TRBJ1-6 | TRBD1 | many | TRBV6-6 | CASVQGGYNSPLHF | TGTGCCAGCGTACAGGGGGGCTATAATTCACCCCTCCACTTT
TRBJ1-3 | . | medium-sized | TRBV4-3 | CASSQDGSGIFGSGNTIYF | TGCGCCAGCAGCCAAGATGGTAGTGGGATTTTTGGCTCTGGAAACACCATATATTTT